Sequencing of this TCR beta chain was carried out in a study of T-cell reconstitution after alpha-beta-depleted transplantation in children. Unique molecular identifiers tagged the TCRbeta library. TCRdb redid the calling of the PCR reads with MiXCR, one entry per CDR3 protein. The table records about 260,000 distinct CDR3 sequences, 11% of them present only once. This clonotype was seen repeatedly, ten times or more. Germline-derived CDR1 and CDR2 are DFQATT and SNEGSKA (reference sequence). CDR3 length: 16 residues. J gave up 2 bases and V 6 bases, and 11 bases lay outside the gene matches. The receptor was isolated from a male patient aged 2 to 9 who had a stem cell transplant for chronic granulomatous disease, so the T cells may come from the graft donor. The rearrangement links TRBV20-1 to TRBJ2-5; 11 nucleotides align to TRBD2. Sequenced material: peripheral blood, taken 180 days after TCRalphabeta/CD19-depleted stem cell transplant. The CDR3 coding sequence is TGCAGTGCCACCCGGTCTAGCGGGAGGCGTCAAGAGACCCAGTACTTC. Protein product: CSATRSSGRRQETQYF.